Listed below are T cell receptor beta chains from one sample, sequenced in a study of T cell responses to AZD1222 COVID-19 vaccine. This table comes from immunoSEQ multiplex PCR, and its TCRdb copy is limited to in-frame clones, with some not included. The table lists tens of thousands of clones, 80% to 85% of them singletons. Here the sequenced sample was peripheral blood, taken on day 0 of AZD1222 vaccination. These receptors all stem from an adult in good health. Both conserved end residues are part of each CDR3. D genes are given only for firm matches. A row's size may be missing; if present it is once, few, many or a size class.

d_gene: -
j_gene: TRBJ1-1
v_gene: TRBV7-6
abundance: -
CDR3nt: TGTGCCAGCAGCTTAGCGGATGGGAACACTGAAGCTTTCTTT
CDR3aa: CASSLADGNTEAFF

d_gene: TRBD2
j_gene: TRBJ2-7
v_gene: TRBV7-6
abundance: -
CDR3nt: TGTGCCAGCAGCTTAGCGGCTAGCGGGGGGACCTACGAGCAGTACTTC
CDR3aa: CASSLAASGGTYEQYF

d_gene: TRBD1
j_gene: TRBJ1-6
v_gene: TRBV5-6
abundance: once
CDR3nt: TGTGCCAGCAGCCCAGGGACAGGATCTGGGAATTCACCCCTCCACTTT
CDR3aa: CASSPGTGSGNSPLHF

d_gene: -
j_gene: TRBJ2-7
v_gene: TRBV5-6
abundance: -
CDR3nt: TGTGCCAGCAGCTTGAGATTGTATTTTAACTCCTACGAGCAGTACTTC
CDR3aa: CASSLRLYFNSYEQYF

d_gene: TRBD1
j_gene: TRBJ2-5
v_gene: TRBV11-2
abundance: -
CDR3nt: TGTGCCAGCAGCTCAGGGGGCTGGGAGACCCAGTACTTC
CDR3aa: CASSSGGWETQYF

d_gene: -
j_gene: TRBJ1-4
v_gene: TRBV28
abundance: -
CDR3nt: TGTGCCAGCACCCAACAGGGAATTAATGAAAAACTGTTTTTT
CDR3aa: CASTQQGINEKLFF

d_gene: TRBD2
j_gene: TRBJ2-3
v_gene: TRBV27
abundance: -
CDR3nt: TGTGCCAGCAGTCCCCGGACTAGCGGCTACACCATTACTAGCACAGATACGCAGTATTTT
CDR3aa: CASSPRTSGYTITSTDTQYF

d_gene: -
j_gene: TRBJ1-5
v_gene: TRBV11-2
abundance: -
CDR3nt: TGTGCCAGCAGCTTAGATTACAATCAGCCCCAGCATTTT
CDR3aa: CASSLDYNQPQHF

d_gene: -
j_gene: TRBJ2-3
v_gene: TRBV7-8
abundance: -
CDR3nt: TGTGCCAGCAGCCTACGACGTCTGATTTCCCCAGATACGCAGTATTTT
CDR3aa: CASSLRRLISPDTQYF

d_gene: -
j_gene: TRBJ1-1
v_gene: TRBV2
abundance: -
CDR3nt: TGTGCCAGCAGCGAAGGAGAGGTGGGAAACACTGAAGCTTTCTTT
CDR3aa: CASSEGEVGNTEAFF

d_gene: -
j_gene: TRBJ2-5
v_gene: TRBV2
abundance: -
CDR3nt: TGTGCCAGCAGTCTCCACGACAGAAGACAAGAGACCCAGTACTTC
CDR3aa: CASSLHDRRQETQYF

d_gene: TRBD1
j_gene: TRBJ1-1
v_gene: TRBV18
abundance: -
CDR3nt: TGTGCCAGCTCACCATTAGGGGGCGCGACTGAAGCTTTCTTT
CDR3aa: CASSPLGGATEAFF